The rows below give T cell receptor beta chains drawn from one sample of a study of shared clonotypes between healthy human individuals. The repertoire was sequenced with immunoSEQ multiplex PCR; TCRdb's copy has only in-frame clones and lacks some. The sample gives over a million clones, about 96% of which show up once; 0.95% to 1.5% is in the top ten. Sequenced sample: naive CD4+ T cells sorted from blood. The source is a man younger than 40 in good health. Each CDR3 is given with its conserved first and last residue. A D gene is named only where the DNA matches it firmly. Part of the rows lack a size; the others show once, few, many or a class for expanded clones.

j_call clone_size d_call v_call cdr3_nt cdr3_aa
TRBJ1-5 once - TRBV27 TGTGCCAGCAGTTTGCGGGGAATTCAGCCCCAGCATTTT CASSLRGIQPQHF
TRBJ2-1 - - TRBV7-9 TGTGCCAGCAGCTTAGAGGGGAGCGGAGTTTACAATGAGCAGTTCTTC CASSLEGSGVYNEQFF
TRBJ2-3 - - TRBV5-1 TGCGCCAGCAGCTTGGGGGCGGTCACGGATACGCAGTATTTT CASSLGAVTDTQYF
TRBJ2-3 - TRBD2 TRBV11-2 TGTGCCAGCAGCCCAGCCACTAGCGGGAGAACAGATACGCAGTATTTT CASSPATSGRTDTQYF
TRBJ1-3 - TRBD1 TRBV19 TGTGCCAGTAGTAAATTGACAGGGGTTTTCTCTGGAAACACCATATATTTT CASSKLTGVFSGNTIYF
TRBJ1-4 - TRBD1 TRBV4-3 TGCGCCAGCAGCCAAGAGACAGGGATAGCTCTTGAAAAACTGTTTTTT CASSQETGIALEKLFF
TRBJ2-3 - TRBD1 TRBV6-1 TGTGCCAGCAGTGTACAGGGGCGAACAGATACGCAGTATTTT CASSVQGRTDTQYF
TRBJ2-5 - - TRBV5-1 TGCGCCAGCAGCTTGGCAGGGCCTCAAGAGACCCAGTACTTC CASSLAGPQETQYF
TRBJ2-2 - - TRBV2 TGTGCCAGCCGAGACAGGGGAGGGGGCACCGGGGAGCTGTTTTTT CASRDRGGGTGELFF
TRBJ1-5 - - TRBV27 TGTGCCAGCAGTTTTAGGGGGGACGAGCCCCAGCATTTT CASSFRGDEPQHF
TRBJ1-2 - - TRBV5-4 TGTGCCAGCAGCTTTCGGGAACTTAGCTATGGCTACACCTTC CASSFRELSYGYTF
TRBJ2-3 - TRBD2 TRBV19 TGTGCCAGTAGTATTCCGCCTATGGTAGCGGGAGGCCCAGATACGCAGTATTTT CASSIPPMVAGGPDTQYF
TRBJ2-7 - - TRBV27 TGTGCCAGCCGGGGAGCAGGGGCCGACGAGCAGTACTTC CASRGAGADEQYF
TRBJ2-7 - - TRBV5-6 TGTGCCAGCGTGGACCCCCCTGTGGCCCTCCCCCGTCAGGAGCAGTACTTC CASVDPPVALPRQEQYF
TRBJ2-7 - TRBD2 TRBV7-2 TGTGCCAGCAGCTTAGAGGCGGGAGGAACGTACGAGCAGTACTTC CASSLEAGGTYEQYF